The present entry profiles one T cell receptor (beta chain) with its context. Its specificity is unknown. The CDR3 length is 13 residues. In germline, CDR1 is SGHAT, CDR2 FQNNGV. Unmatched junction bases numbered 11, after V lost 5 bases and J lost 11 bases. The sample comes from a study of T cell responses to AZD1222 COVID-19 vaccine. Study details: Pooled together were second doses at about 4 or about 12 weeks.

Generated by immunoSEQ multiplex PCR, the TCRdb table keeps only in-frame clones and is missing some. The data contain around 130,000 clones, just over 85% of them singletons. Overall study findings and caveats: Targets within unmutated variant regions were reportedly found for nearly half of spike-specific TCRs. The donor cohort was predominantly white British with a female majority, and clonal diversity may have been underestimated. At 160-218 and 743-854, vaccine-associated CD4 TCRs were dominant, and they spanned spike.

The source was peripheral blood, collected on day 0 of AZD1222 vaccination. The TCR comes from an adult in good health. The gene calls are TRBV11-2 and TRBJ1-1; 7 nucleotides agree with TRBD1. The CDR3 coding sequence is TGTGCCAGCAGCCGTAGACAGGGAGGAATGGCTTTCTTT. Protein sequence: CASSRRQGGMAFF.